This T cell receptor beta chain was captured by sequencing in a study of regulatory T cells in long-lasting Graves disease. Specified time point: newly diagnosed GD, antithyroid drugs for less than 3 months. Researchers made the TCR library from RNA that was extracted from PBMCs. Germline V gives CDR1 MNHEY, CDR2 SVGAGI. The length of the CDR3 is 13 residues. For TCR beta, libraries came from iRepertoire HTBI primers and Arm-PCR of CDR3 regions. TCRdb ran MiXCR on the multiplex PCR reads and lists one entry per CDR3 protein. The sample holds 300,000 to 400,000 distinct CDR3 sequences, approximately 20% seen once.

The J gene is TRBJ2-3, the V gene TRBV6-5, with D perhaps TRBD1 or TRBD2 (6 bases each). The J call may be in error: the DNA end matches TRBJ2-5 better. The sample was peripheral blood mononuclear cells (PBMCs), taken at new diagnosis, from a patient treated with antithyroid drugs. The receptor comes from a female donor with Graves disease. DNA for the CDR3: TGTGCCAGCAGTTTGGTAGGGGGGACGACCCAGTACTTC. Its protein is CASSLVGGTTQYF.